This record concerns one TCR beta chain sequence. Its specificity is not known. Lung cancer patients with chemo-refractory metastatic non-small-cell disease were given focal radiation plus CTLA-4 blockade with ipilimumab. The entry originates in a study of radiotherapy plus CTLA-4 blockade in lung cancer. Whole-study context: For 15% to 20% of patients, objective responses occurred, and about 30% had disease control.

Study-level points and caveats: Radiotherapy with ipilimumab was followed by blood expansion of tumor-derived clones. Early blood T cell clone dynamics reportedly forecast response best, with interferon-beta.

TCRdb keeps only in-frame clones here, not all; method: immunoSEQ multiplex PCR. The sample lists about 67,000 clones; approximately 76% were seen once. The sequenced sample was peripheral blood, obtained from a patient treated with radiotherapy plus ipilimumab. The receptor comes from a human donor with non-small cell lung cancer whose response to radiotherapy plus ipilimumab could not be evaluated. Some clones in this sample may be carry-over from other donors' samples.

The CDR3 sequence: CASSERTGTGELFF. Here the CDR3 DNA reads TGTGCCAGCAGTGAGCGGACAGGGACCGGGGAGCTGTTTTTT. The V and J genes are TRBV2 and TRBJ2-2, with 8 nucleotides matching TRBD1. CDR1 SNHLY and CDR2 FYNNEI come from the germline V gene. The CDR3 sequence is 14 residues long. V trimming: 3 bases; J trimming: 5 bases; junction bases outside the gene matches: 2.